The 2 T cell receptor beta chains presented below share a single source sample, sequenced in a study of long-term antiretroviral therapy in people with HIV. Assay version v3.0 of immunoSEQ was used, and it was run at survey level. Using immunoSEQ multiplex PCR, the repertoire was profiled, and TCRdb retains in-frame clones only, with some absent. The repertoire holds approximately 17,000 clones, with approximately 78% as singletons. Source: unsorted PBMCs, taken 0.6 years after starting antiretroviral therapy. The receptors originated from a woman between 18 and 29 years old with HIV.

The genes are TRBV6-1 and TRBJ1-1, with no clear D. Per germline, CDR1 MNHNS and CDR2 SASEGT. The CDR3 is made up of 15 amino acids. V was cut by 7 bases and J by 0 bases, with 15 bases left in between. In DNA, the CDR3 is TGTGCCAGCAATCGGCTACTGGGCATGAACACTGAAGCTTTCTTT. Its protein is CASNRLLGMNTEAFF.

CDR3 sequence (DNA): TGTGCCAGCAGCAGAGGACTAGCGGGGGGGCACAATGAGCAGTTCTTC. It is translated as CASSRGLAGGHNEQFF. The chain combines TRBV7-2 with TRBJ2-1; TRBD2 agrees at 15 bases. Germline loops: CDR1 SGHTA, CDR2 FQGNSA. The ends lost 5 bases at V and 5 bases at J; junction bases unmatched: 4. This CDR3 contains 16 residues.